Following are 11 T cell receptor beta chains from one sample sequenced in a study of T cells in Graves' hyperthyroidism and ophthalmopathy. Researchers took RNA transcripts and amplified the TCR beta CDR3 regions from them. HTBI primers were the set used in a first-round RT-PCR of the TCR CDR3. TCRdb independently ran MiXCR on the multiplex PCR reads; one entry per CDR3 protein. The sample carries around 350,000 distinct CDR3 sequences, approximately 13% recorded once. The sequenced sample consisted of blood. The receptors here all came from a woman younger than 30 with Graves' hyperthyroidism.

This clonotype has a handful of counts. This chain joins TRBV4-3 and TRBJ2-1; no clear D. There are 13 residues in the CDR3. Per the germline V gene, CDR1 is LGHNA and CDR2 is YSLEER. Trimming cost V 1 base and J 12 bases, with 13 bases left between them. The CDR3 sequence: CASSQGQQMGQFF. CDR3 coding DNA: TGCGCCAGCAGCCAAGGGCAGCAAATGGGGCAGTTCTTC.

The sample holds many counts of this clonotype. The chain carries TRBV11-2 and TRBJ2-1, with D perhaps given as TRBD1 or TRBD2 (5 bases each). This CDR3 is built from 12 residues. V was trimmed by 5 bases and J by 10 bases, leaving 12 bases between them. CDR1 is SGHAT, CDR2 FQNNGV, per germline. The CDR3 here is CASSPTGTEQFF. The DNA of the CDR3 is TGTGCCAGCAGCCCGACCGGGACGGAGCAGTTCTTC.

CDR3 in amino acids: CASSPAGGTNEKLFF. CDR3 in DNA: TGTGCCAGCAGCCCAGCGGGAGGAACTAATGAAAAACTGTTTTTT. The chain uses TRBV7-9 and TRBJ1-4; the D is unclear. Germline CDR1 is SEHNR and CDR2 is FQNEAQ (reference sequence). The CDR3 runs 15 residues. Trimming left V 5 bases short and J 1 base short, with 11 bases between.

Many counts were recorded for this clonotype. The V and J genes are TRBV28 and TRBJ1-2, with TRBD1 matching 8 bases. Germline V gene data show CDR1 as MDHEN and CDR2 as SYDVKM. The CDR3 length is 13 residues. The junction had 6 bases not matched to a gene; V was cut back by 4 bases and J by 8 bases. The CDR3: CASSSHRGGGYTF. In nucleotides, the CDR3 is TGTGCCAGCAGTTCACACAGGGGGGGGGGCTACACCTTC.

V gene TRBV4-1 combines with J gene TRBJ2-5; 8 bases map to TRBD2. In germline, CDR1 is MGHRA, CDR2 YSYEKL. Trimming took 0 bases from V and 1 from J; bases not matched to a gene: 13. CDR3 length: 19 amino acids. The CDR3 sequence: CASSQDLGERGPIQETQYF. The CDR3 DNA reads TGCGCCAGCAGCCAAGATCTAGGGGAGCGGGGGCCGATCCAAGAGACCCAGTACTTC.

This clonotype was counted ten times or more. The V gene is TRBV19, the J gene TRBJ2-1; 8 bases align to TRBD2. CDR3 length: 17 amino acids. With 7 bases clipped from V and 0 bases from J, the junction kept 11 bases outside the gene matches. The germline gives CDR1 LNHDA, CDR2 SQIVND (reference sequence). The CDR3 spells CASKQAGGGISYNEQFF. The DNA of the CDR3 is TGTGCCAGTAAACAAGCCGGGGGGGGTATCTCCTACAATGAGCAGTTCTTC.

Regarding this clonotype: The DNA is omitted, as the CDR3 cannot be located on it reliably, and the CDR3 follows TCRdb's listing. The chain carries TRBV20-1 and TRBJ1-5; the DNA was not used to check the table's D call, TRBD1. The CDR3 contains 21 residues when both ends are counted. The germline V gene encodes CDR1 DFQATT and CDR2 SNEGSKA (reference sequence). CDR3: CSARDGPGYGQYFGPGQPQHF.

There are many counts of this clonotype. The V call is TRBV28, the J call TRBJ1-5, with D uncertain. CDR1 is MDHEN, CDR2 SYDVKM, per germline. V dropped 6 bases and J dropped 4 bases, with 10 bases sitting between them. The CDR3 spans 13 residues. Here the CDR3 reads CASRILQNQPQHF. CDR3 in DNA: TGTGCCAGCAGGATACTCCAAAATCAGCCCCAGCATTTT.

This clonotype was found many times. CDR3 nucleotide sequence: TGTGCCAGCAGCTCCCGACTAGCGGGAGCCTCGTACAATGAGCAGTTCTTC. Translated, it gives CASSSRLAGASYNEQFF. V usage is TRBV7-2 and J usage is TRBJ2-1, with 12 bases aligning to TRBD2. The CDR3 totals 17 residues. With 4 bases clipped from V and 4 bases from J, the junction kept 8 bases outside the gene matches. Germline V lookup: CDR1 SGHTA, CDR2 FQGNSA.

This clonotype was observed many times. The CDR3 DNA sequence: TGTGCCAGCAGTTTCAGACAGGGGGCGATTGGAGCTTTCTTT. The encoded protein is CASSFRQGAIGAFF. The chain employs TRBV12-3 or TRBV12-4 and TRBJ1-1; 10 bases are a match to TRBD1. The length of the CDR3 is 14 residues. Unmatched junction bases numbered 8, after V lost 3 bases and J lost 10 bases.

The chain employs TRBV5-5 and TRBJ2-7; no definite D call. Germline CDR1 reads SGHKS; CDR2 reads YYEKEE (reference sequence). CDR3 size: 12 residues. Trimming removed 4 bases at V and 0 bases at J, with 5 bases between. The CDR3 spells CASSKLSYEQYF. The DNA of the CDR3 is TGTGCCAGCAGCAAACTCTCCTACGAGCAGTACTTC. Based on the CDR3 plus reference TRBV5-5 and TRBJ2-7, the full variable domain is DAGVTQSPTHLIKTRGQQVTLRCSPISGHKSVSWYQQVLGQGPQFIFQYYEKEERGRGNFPDRFSARQFPNYSSELNVNALLLGDSALYLCASSKLSYEQYFGPGTRLTVT.